This passage covers 20 T cell receptor beta chains from one sample sequenced in a study of blood T cell repertoires in COVID-19. Here immunoSEQ multiplex PCR was the method, and the copy in TCRdb shows in-frame clones only, minus some. The sample contains some 60,000 clones, roughly 80% of which appear only once. Sequencing was performed on peripheral blood. The receptors originated from a woman aged 45 to 65 with active or convalescent COVID-19.

This chain links TRBV6-5 with TRBJ2-2; a possible D gene is TRBD1 (6 bases). The V end was cut by 7 bases, the J end by 3 bases, with 12 bases between. The CDR3 runs to 14 residues. CDR1 and CDR2 from the germline V gene are MNHEY and SVGAGI. CDR3: CASKLDSHTGELFF. CDR3 DNA: TGTGCCAGCAAATTGGACAGTCACACCGGGGAGCTGTTTTTT.

The gene calls are TRBV2 and TRBJ1-3; D is unclear. V lost 4 bases, J lost 0 bases, and 16 bases lay in between. Germline-derived CDR1 and CDR2 are SNHLY and FYNNEI. The CDR3 loop spans 17 amino acids. This CDR3 is CASSGSLSGLSGNTIYF. DNA of the CDR3: TGTGCCAGCAGTGGCAGTCTCAGCGGCCTCTCTGGAAACACCATATATTTT.

The genes are TRBV6-6 and TRBJ2-3; 12 bases align to TRBD1. The length of the CDR3 is 15 residues. V shed 9 bases and J 8 bases; nucleotides not matched to a gene: 12. Germline CDR1 is MNHNY and CDR2 is SVGAGI (reference sequence). This chain's CDR3 is CASSGGQGALGTQYF. Here the CDR3 DNA reads TGTGCCAGTTCAGGGGGACAGGGGGCCTTGGGTACGCAGTATTTT.

The sample holds one count of this clone. This chain links TRBV3-1 (or the pseudogene TRBV3-2) with TRBJ1-2; 9 bases fit TRBD1. This CDR3 contains 15 residues. Germline CDR1 LGHDT, CDR2 YNNKEL (reference sequence). V was pared by 1 base and J by 4 bases, with 4 bases of the junction left unmatched. This chain's CDR3 is CASSQGDRVGYGYTF. The CDR3 nucleotides read TGTGCCAGCAGCCAAGGGGACAGGGTCGGCTATGGCTACACCTTC.

This rearrangement joins TRBV6-4 to TRBJ2-3; 14 bases fit TRBD2. The CDR3 runs to 14 residues. In germline, CDR1 is MRHNA, CDR2 SNTAGT. Losses at the gene ends were 4 bases for V and 6 bases for J; bases not matched to a gene: 0. DNA of the CDR3: TGTGCCAGCAGTGGACTAGCGGGAGGGGATACGCAGTATTTT. This encodes CASSGLAGGDTQYF.

The chain is built from TRBV7-8 and TRBJ2-2, with TRBD2 as a possible D gene (5 bases). V was pared by 2 bases and J by 5 bases, with 6 bases between. CDR3 length: 13 amino acids. CDR1 is SGHVS and CDR2 is FQNEAQ in the germline V gene. For the CDR3, the DNA is TGTGCCAGCAGCTTACGGGAAACCGGGGAGCTGTTTTTT. Translating it yields CASSLRETGELFF.

The chain combines TRBV5-1 with TRBJ2-5; D gene unclear. The V and J ends lost 0 bases and 4 bases respectively, with 10 bases between them. There are 14 residues in the CDR3. Per germline, CDR1 SGHRS and CDR2 YFSETQ. The DNA of the CDR3 is TGCGCCAGCAGCTTGGGTACAGTAAGAGAGACCCAGTACTTC. As protein: CASSLGTVRETQYF.

The genes are TRBV6-5 and TRBJ2-2; D unclear. Germline CDR1 and CDR2: MNHEY and SVGAGI. Trimming shortened V by 0 bases and J by 6 bases, and 5 bases separated the two germline ends. This CDR3 is 13 amino acids long. The CDR3 DNA sequence: TGTGCCAGCAGTTACTCAGAGGCCGGGGAGCTGTTTTTT. Translating it yields CASSYSEAGELFF.

This clone was found a few times. This sequence joins TRBV19 and TRBJ1-1; TRBD1 agrees at 7 bases. The CDR3 loop spans 16 amino acids. The V and J ends lost 3 bases and 1 base, in that order; junction bases with no gene match: 8. CDR1 and CDR2 (germline): LNHDA, SQIVND (reference sequence). CDR3 bases: TGTGCCAGTAGTATGGGCCAGGGGGTAGGGAACACTGAAGCTTTCTTT. This gives the protein CASSMGQGVGNTEAFF. Together with reference TRBV19 and TRBJ1-1, the CDR3 gives the full variable domain: DGGITQSPKYLFRKEGQNVTLSCEQNLNHDAMYWYRQDPGQGLRLIYYSQIVNDFQKGDIAEGYSVSREKKESFPLTVTSAQKNPTAFYLCASSMGQGVGNTEAFFGQGTRLTVV.

This clone was counted many times. The CDR3 bases are TGCGCCAGCAGTGAGTCAGGGGGAAGCAATCAGCCCCAGCATTTT. It translates to CASSESGGSNQPQHF. This sequence joins TRBV10-2 and TRBJ1-5; weak D call: TRBD1 (6 bases). CDR3 length: 15 amino acids. V was shortened by 0 bases and J by 1 base, with 7 bases between the two germline ends. The V gene's germline CDR1 is WSHSY and CDR2 SAAADI.

This clone was detected only a few times. CDR3 sequence reads: CASCRGTGTEAFF. The CDR3 coding sequence is TGTGCCAGCTGCAGGGGGACTGGCACTGAAGCTTTCTTT. This chain connects TRBV12-3 or TRBV12-4 to TRBJ1-1; 7 bases agree with TRBD1. The CDR3 length is 13 residues. Trimming at V came to 8 bases and at J to 4 bases, leaving 7 bases not matched to a gene.

The chain combines TRBV7-9 with TRBJ2-1; D might be TRBD1 (7 bases). CDR1 and CDR2 from the germline V gene are SEHNR and FQNEAQ (reference sequence). The CDR3 has 17 residues. V lost 4 bases and J 5 bases, leaving 21 bases between the germline ends. The CDR3 bases are TGTGCCAGCAGCTCGAGCCAAACTACCAGGGGGGACAATGAGCAGTTCTTC. Encoded protein: CASSSSQTTRGDNEQFF.

This chain joins TRBV5-6 and TRBJ1-1; possible D gene TRBD1, 5 bases. The CDR3 contains 13 residues. CDR1 is SGHDT and CDR2 is YYEEEE in the germline V gene. The ends were cut back, 3 bases at V and 7 bases at J, with 13 bases in the middle. The CDR3 DNA reads TGTGCCAGCAGCTCGCAGGGATTCCGTGAAGCTTTCTTT. As protein: CASSSQGFREAFF. Looking up the rest from reference TRBV5-6 and TRBJ1-1 gives the full variable domain: DAGVTQSPTHLIKTRGQQVTLRCSPKSGHDTVSWYQQALGQGPQFIFQYYEEEERQRGNFPDRFSGHQFPNYSSELNVNALLLGDSALYLCASSSQGFREAFFGQGTRLTVV.

This clone occurred a few times. The CDR3 is CAIKRESPYNEQFF. The CDR3 bases are TGCGCCATAAAGCGGGAGTCGCCCTACAATGAGCAGTTCTTC. The genes are TRBV10-1 and TRBJ2-1; 8 bases match TRBD2. Germline-derived CDR1 and CDR2 are WNHNN and SYGVQD (reference sequence). The CDR3 length is 14 residues. The ends lost 10 bases at V and 2 bases at J; junction bases unmatched: 7.

The chain employs TRBV6-1 and TRBJ1-2, with D tentatively TRBD1 (5 bases). The V gene lost 2 bases and the J gene lost 8 bases, with 12 bases spanning the gap. From germline, CDR1 is MNHNS and CDR2 SASEGT. The CDR3 is 13 amino acids. In DNA, the CDR3 is TGTGCCAGCAGTGAAAGACAGCCATTAGGCTACACCTTC. Amino acids: CASSERQPLGYTF.

The gene calls are TRBV11-2 and TRBJ2-3, with D maybe TRBD1 (6 bases). CDR1 is SGHAT and CDR2 is FQNNGV in the germline V gene. Deletions cut 0 bases from V and 1 base from J, with 14 bases between. The CDR3 loop spans 17 amino acids. CDR3 protein: CASSLEWAGVRTDTQYF. The DNA of the CDR3 is TGTGCCAGCAGCTTAGAGTGGGCAGGGGTTCGCACAGATACGCAGTATTTT. Variable domain in full (rest from reference TRBV11-2 and TRBJ2-3): EAGVAQSPRYKIIEKRQSVAFWCNPISGHATLYWYQQILGQGPKLLIQFQNNGVVDDSQLPKDRFSAERLKGVDSTLKIQPAKLEDSAVYLCASSLEWAGVRTDTQYFGPGTRLTVL.

This rearrangement joins TRBV19 to TRBJ2-2; 9 bases agree with TRBD2. Germline V gives CDR1 LNHDA, CDR2 SQIVND (reference sequence). This CDR3 is 20 amino acids long. V shed 1 base, J shed 2 bases, and the junction held 14 bases outside the gene matches. The DNA for the CDR3 is TGTGCCAGTAGTATAGGGACGGTGTACGCGGGAGGGCCTAACACCGGGGAGCTGTTTTTT. It is translated as CASSIGTVYAGGPNTGELFF.

The chain couples TRBV3-1 (or the pseudogene TRBV3-2) to TRBJ2-2; 13 nucleotides agree with TRBD2. This CDR3 is built from 16 residues. With 2 bases clipped from V and 7 bases from J, the junction kept 4 bases outside the gene matches. Germline loops: CDR1 LGHDT, CDR2 YNNKEL (reference sequence). This CDR3 is CASSQRTSGRGGELFF. DNA of the CDR3: TGTGCCAGCAGCCAACGTACTAGCGGGAGGGGCGGGGAGCTGTTTTTT.

The chain links TRBV19 to TRBJ2-7; D possibly corresponds to TRBD2 (5 bases). The germline CDR1 and CDR2 sequences are LNHDA and SQIVND (reference sequence). The CDR3 is made up of 14 amino acids. V was pared by 2 bases and J by 2 bases, with 10 bases between. For the CDR3, the DNA is TGTGCCAGTAGTATACTTCCGGGGACCTACGAGCAGTACTTC. It encodes CASSILPGTYEQYF.

This clone was observed a few times. This chain joins TRBV5-8 and TRBJ2-1; 10 bases are a match to TRBD2. The CDR3 extends over 14 amino acids. The germline V gene encodes CDR1 SGHTS and CDR2 YDEGEE. The V and J ends lost 3 bases and 7 bases, in that order; junction bases with no gene match: 4. CDR3 protein: CASSSLAGGNEQFF. The CDR3 region has the DNA TGTGCCAGCAGCTCCTTAGCGGGAGGAAATGAGCAGTTCTTC.